This is a list of T cell receptor beta chains from one sample in a study of sequential checkpoint blockade in melanoma. Clones were read by immunoSEQ multiplex PCR, and TCRdb kept only the in-frame ones, dropping some. Of roughly 4,000 clones in the sample, less than 60% were seen once. Sequencing used CD8+ T cells sorted from blood (inferred from file names), obtained from a patient given nivolumab and ipilimumab in sequence. The receptors shown here come from a human donor with melanoma. Both conserved end residues are part of each CDR3. Each record gives: clone size, J gene, D gene, V gene, CDR3 DNA, CDR3 protein. A D gene is named only where the DNA matches it firmly. Where a row states a size, it is once, few, many or the class of an expanded clone; other rows omit it.

size: NA
J: TRBJ1-5
D: NA
V: TRBV5-8
DNA: TGTGCCAGCAGCTTGGCGGGGAGGGTCAATCAGCCCCAGCATTTT
CDR3: CASSLAGRVNQPQHF

size: NA
J: TRBJ2-7
D: NA
V: TRBV14
DNA: TGTGCCAGCAGTTCGGAGGGGTTCGACGAGCAGTACTTC
CDR3: CASSSEGFDEQYF

size: few
J: TRBJ1-2
D: TRBD1
V: TRBV5-1
DNA: TGCGCCAGCAACCCCTACGGGACAGTTAACTATGGCTACACCTTC
CDR3: CASNPYGTVNYGYTF

size: few
J: TRBJ2-7
D: NA
V: TRBV14
DNA: TGTGCCAGCAGCCACTTCAGGGGAGACGAGCAGTACTTC
CDR3: CASSHFRGDEQYF

size: NA
J: TRBJ1-3
D: NA
V: TRBV15
DNA: TGTGCCACCAGCAGAGATCAGGGACTTGGGAACACCATATATTTT
CDR3: CATSRDQGLGNTIYF

size: NA
J: TRBJ2-7
D: TRBD2
V: TRBV4-2
DNA: TGTGCCAGCAGCCAAGATGAAGGCGGGAGGGCCTGGGAGCAGTACTTC
CDR3: CASSQDEGGRAWEQYF

size: NA
J: TRBJ1-6
D: NA
V: TRBV9
DNA: TGTGCCAGCAGCGCCCTCGCCGGGGGGAGCTCCTATAATTCACCCCTCCACTTT
CDR3: CASSALAGGSSYNSPLHF

size: few
J: TRBJ2-7
D: TRBD1
V: TRBV10-3
DNA: TGTGCCATCAGTGAGTCCACGACAGGGGGCTGGTACGAGCAGTACTTC
CDR3: CAISESTTGGWYEQYF

size: NA
J: TRBJ2-7
D: NA
V: TRBV30
DNA: TGTGCCTCAGAGCGAAGCTCCTACGAGCAGTACTTC
CDR3: CASERSSYEQYF

size: NA
J: TRBJ1-1
D: TRBD1
V: TRBV20-1
DNA: TGCAGTGCTAGTGGGACAGGGGGTGATTTCTTT
CDR3: CSASGTGGDFF

size: once
J: TRBJ2-7
D: TRBD2
V: TRBV28
DNA: TGTGCCAGCAGAATGGTACTAGCGGGGATCTCCTCCTACGAGCAGTACTTC
CDR3: CASRMVLAGISSYEQYF

size: NA
J: TRBJ1-5
D: NA
V: TRBV28
DNA: TGTGCCAGCAGCACCAGTTACAGGACGATTAGCAATCAGCCCCAGCATTTT
CDR3: CASSTSYRTISNQPQHF

size: NA
J: TRBJ2-7
D: TRBD1
V: TRBV13
DNA: TGTGCCAGCAGCCCCGACAGGGGTAACTACGAGCAGTACTTC
CDR3: CASSPDRGNYEQYF

size: NA
J: TRBJ1-6
D: NA
V: TRBV28
DNA: TGTGCCAGCAGTTTAAGCCCCAGGGATTCACCCCTCCACTTT
CDR3: CASSLSPRDSPLHF

size: few
J: TRBJ2-7
D: NA
V: TRBV6-1
DNA: TGTGCCAGCAGTGAAGGGCCCCAGACCTACGAGCAGTACTTC
CDR3: CASSEGPQTYEQYF

size: NA
J: TRBJ1-3
D: NA
V: TRBV28
DNA: TGTGCCACCCGCTCTGGAAACACCATATATTTT
CDR3: CATRSGNTIYF

size: NA
J: TRBJ1-1
D: NA
V: TRBV2
DNA: TGTGCCTGCCCCGCGGGAGTAGGCACTGAAGCTTTCTTT
CDR3: CACPAGVGTEAFF

size: NA
J: TRBJ1-1
D: NA
V: TRBV7-8
DNA: TGTGCCAGCAGCTTACCCCAGGACAGAGCGAACACTGAAGCTTTCTTT
CDR3: CASSLPQDRANTEAFF

size: NA
J: TRBJ1-5
D: NA
V: TRBV27
DNA: TGTGCCAGCAGTCCGCGACAGGTTCTTAGCAATCAGCCCCAGCATTTT
CDR3: CASSPRQVLSNQPQHF

size: once
J: TRBJ1-5
D: TRBD1
V: TRBV5-1
DNA: TGCGCCAGCAGCCCCGGGACAGGGGATAGCAATCAGCCCCAGCATTTT
CDR3: CASSPGTGDSNQPQHF

size: few
J: TRBJ1-2
D: TRBD1
V: TRBV5-4
DNA: TGTGCCAGCACCACGGGACAGACCTATGGCTACACCTTC
CDR3: CASTTGQTYGYTF

size: few
J: TRBJ2-1
D: TRBD1
V: TRBV9
DNA: TGTGCCAGCAGGAGGGACAGGTCAGATGAGCAGTTCTTC
CDR3: CASRRDRSDEQFF

size: NA
J: TRBJ1-3
D: TRBD1
V: TRBV7-9
DNA: TGTGCCAGCAGCAAACAGGGGTACGAGAGGATTGACACCATATATTTT
CDR3: CASSKQGYERIDTIYF

size: few
J: TRBJ2-7
D: TRBD1
V: TRBV27
DNA: TGTGCCAGCAGTTTAGCGACAGGGGCCTACGAGCAGTACTTC
CDR3: CASSLATGAYEQYF

size: NA
J: TRBJ1-1
D: NA
V: TRBV6-4
DNA: TGTGCCAGCAGTGACTCAGGAGGGGACGCTTTCTTT
CDR3: CASSDSGGDAFF

size: few
J: TRBJ1-2
D: NA
V: TRBV15
DNA: TGTGCCACCAGCAGAGATCGGGCAGGGTCCTATGGCTACACCTTC
CDR3: CATSRDRAGSYGYTF

size: NA
J: TRBJ2-7
D: NA
V: TRBV5-6
DNA: TGTGCCAGCAGCTTGGGTGGAGGGGAGTCCTACGAGCAGTACTTC
CDR3: CASSLGGGESYEQYF

size: NA
J: TRBJ1-1
D: NA
V: TRBV6-5
DNA: TGTGCCAGCAGTTCCGGGACAGAAGCTTTCTTT
CDR3: CASSSGTEAFF

size: NA
J: TRBJ2-7
D: NA
V: TRBV28
DNA: TGTGCCAGCAGTTCATCCATTTCCGGCTACGAGCAGTACTTC
CDR3: CASSSSISGYEQYF

size: few
J: TRBJ2-7
D: NA
V: TRBV6-6
DNA: TGTGCCAGCAGTCGGAGCTACGAGCAGTACTTC
CDR3: CASSRSYEQYF

size: NA
J: TRBJ1-4
D: TRBD1
V: TRBV4-3
DNA: TGCGCCAGCAGCCCCCGGGACAGGGGGGCAACTAATGAAAAACTGTTTTTT
CDR3: CASSPRDRGATNEKLFF

size: NA
J: TRBJ1-2
D: NA
V: TRBV21-1
DNA: TGTGCCAGCAGCCTTGACAGCCTTTATGGCTACACCTTC
CDR3: CASSLDSLYGYTF

size: NA
J: TRBJ1-1
D: TRBD1
V: TRBV10-3
DNA: TGTGCCATCAGTGAGTCGGGACAGCCAGACACTGAAGCTTTCTTT
CDR3: CAISESGQPDTEAFF

size: NA
J: TRBJ2-7
D: TRBD2
V: TRBV18
DNA: TGTGCCAGCTCACCACAAACCGTAGCGGGGGGGGATACCTACGAGCAGTACTTC
CDR3: CASSPQTVAGGDTYEQYF

size: NA
J: TRBJ2-7
D: TRBD2
V: TRBV4-2
DNA: TGTGCCAGCAGCCAAGCGGGACTAGCGGGGGCGGTCTCCTACGAGCAGTACTTC
CDR3: CASSQAGLAGAVSYEQYF

size: NA
J: TRBJ1-5
D: NA
V: TRBV19
DNA: TGTGCCAGTAGGTCCTCGACATCGAAGAATCAGCCCCAGCATTTT
CDR3: CASRSSTSKNQPQHF